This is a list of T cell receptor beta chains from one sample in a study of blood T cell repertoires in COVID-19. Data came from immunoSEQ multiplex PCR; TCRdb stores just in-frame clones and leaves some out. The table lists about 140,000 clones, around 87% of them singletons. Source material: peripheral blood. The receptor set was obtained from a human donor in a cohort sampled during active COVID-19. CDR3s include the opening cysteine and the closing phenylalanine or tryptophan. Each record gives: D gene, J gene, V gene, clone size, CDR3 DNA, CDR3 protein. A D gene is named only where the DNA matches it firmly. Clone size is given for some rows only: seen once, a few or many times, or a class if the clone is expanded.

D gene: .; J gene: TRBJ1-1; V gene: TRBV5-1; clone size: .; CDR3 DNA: TGCGCCAGCAGCTTGTATGGGGGGGAAAGTGAAGCTTTCTTT; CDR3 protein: CASSLYGGESEAFF
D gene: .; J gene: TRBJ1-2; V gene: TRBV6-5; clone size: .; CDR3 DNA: TGTGCCAGCAGTTACTCGACACAGGGACCCCATGGCTACACCTTC; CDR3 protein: CASSYSTQGPHGYTF
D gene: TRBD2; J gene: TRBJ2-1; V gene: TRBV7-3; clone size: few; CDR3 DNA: TGTGCCAGCAGCTTTGCGGGGGACAATGAGCAGTTCTTC; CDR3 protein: CASSFAGDNEQFF
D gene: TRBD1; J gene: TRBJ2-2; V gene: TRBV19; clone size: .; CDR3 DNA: TGTGCCAGTAGAGACGTTCAGGGACAGGGGGCGGGGAGGCTGAACACCGGGGAGCTGTTTTTT; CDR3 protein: CASRDVQGQGAGRLNTGELFF
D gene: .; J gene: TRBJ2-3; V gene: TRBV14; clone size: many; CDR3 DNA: TGTGCCAGCAGCCAAGGGGCGGATACGCAGTATTTT; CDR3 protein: CASSQGADTQYF
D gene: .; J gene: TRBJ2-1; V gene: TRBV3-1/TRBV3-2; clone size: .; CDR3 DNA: TGTGCCAGCGCGCTTACGGATGAGCAGTTCTTC; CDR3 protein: CASALTDEQFF
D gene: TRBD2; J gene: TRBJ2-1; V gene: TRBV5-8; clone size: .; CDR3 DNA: TGTGCCAGCAGCTCCCGACGGACTAGCGGGGGGAGTTATGAGCAGTTCTTC; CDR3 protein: CASSSRRTSGGSYEQFF
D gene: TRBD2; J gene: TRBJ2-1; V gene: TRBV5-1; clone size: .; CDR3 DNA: TGCGCCAGCAGCTTCGAGGGAGGGCCGGGAAATGAGCAGTTCTTC; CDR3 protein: CASSFEGGPGNEQFF
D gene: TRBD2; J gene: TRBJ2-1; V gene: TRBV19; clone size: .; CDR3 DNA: TGTGCCAGTAGTGATCAAGCGGGAGAGTACAATGAGCAGTTCTTC; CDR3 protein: CASSDQAGEYNEQFF
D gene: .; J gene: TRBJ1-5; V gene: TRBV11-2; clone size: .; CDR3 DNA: TGTGCCAGCAGCTTAGAAGCGCGTCAGCCCCAGCATTTT; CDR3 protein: CASSLEARQPQHF
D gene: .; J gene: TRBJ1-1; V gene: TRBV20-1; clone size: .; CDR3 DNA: TGCAGTGCTAGTGGGGGCACCACTGAAGCTTTCTTT; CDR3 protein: CSASGGTTEAFF
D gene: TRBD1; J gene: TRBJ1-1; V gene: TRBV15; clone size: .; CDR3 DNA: TGTGCCACCAGCAGAGCGGGCAGGGGGGACACTGAAGCTTTCTTT; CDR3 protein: CATSRAGRGDTEAFF
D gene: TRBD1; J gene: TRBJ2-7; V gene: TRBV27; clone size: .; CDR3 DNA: TGTGCCAGCAGTTTAGGCCCCACAGGGGGCTACGAGCAGTACTTC; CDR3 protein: CASSLGPTGGYEQYF
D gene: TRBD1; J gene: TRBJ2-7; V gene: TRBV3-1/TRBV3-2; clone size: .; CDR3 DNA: TGTGCCAGCAGCCCGGGACAGGGAGTCGACGAGCAGTACTTC; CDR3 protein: CASSPGQGVDEQYF
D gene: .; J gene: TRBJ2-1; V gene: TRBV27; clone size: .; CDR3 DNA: TGTGCCAGCAGTTTTGAGGGCAATGAGCAGTTCTTC; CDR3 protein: CASSFEGNEQFF
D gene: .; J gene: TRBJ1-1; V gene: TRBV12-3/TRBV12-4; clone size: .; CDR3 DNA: TGTGCCACCCAACCGGGGAACACTGAAGCTTTCTTT; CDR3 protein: CATQPGNTEAFF
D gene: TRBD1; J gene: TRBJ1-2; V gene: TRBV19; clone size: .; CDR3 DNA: TGTGCCAGTAGTGCACAGGGGAACTATGGCTACACCTTC; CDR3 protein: CASSAQGNYGYTF
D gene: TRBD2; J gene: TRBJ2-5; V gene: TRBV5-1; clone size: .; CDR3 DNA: TGCGCCAGCAGCTTTGCTAGCGGACAAGAGACCCAGTACTTC; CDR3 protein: CASSFASGQETQYF
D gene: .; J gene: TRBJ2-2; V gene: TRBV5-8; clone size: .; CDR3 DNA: TGTGCCAGCAGCTTAATCAGAACGAACACCGGGGAGCTGTTTTTT; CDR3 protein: CASSLIRTNTGELFF
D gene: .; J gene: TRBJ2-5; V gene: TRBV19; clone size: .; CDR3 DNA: TGTGCCAGTAGTACCTCCCCGCAAGAGACCCAGTACTTC; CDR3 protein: CASSTSPQETQYF
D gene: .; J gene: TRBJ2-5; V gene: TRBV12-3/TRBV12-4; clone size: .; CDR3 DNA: TGTGCCAGCAGTTTCGCAGGGCAAGAGACCCAGTACTTC; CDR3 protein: CASSFAGQETQYF
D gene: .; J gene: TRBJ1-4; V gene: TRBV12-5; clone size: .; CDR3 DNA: TGTGCTAGTCCCCTCGTTGGGGGTGGGGACTATAATAAAAAACTGTTTTTT; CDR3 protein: CASPLVGGGDYNKKLFF
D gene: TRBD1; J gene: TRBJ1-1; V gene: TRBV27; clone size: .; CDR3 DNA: TGTGCCAGCAGCCCCGGGGCGGACAGGGGTCTGACTGAAGCTTTCTTT; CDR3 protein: CASSPGADRGLTEAFF
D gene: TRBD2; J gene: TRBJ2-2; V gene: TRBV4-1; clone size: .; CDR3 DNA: TGCGCCAGCAGCCAATATGGGACTAGCGGGAACACCGGGGAGCTGTTTTTT; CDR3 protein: CASSQYGTSGNTGELFF
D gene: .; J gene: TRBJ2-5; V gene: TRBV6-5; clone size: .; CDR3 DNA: TGTGCCAGCAGTTACTTATACTCTCAAGAGACCCAGTACTTC; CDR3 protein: CASSYLYSQETQYF
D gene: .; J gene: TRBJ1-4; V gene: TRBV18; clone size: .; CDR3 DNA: TGTGCCAGCTCACCGCCCCTTGGAGGGGGGGCTGGGAATGAAAAACTGTTTTTT; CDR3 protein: CASSPPLGGGAGNEKLFF
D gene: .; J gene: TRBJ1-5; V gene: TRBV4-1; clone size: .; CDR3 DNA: TGCGCCAGCAGCCAAGAAGGGGGGGGAAATGGCAATCAGCCCCAGCATTTT; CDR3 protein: CASSQEGGGNGNQPQHF
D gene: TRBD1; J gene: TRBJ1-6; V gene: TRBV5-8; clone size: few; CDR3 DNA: TGTGCCAGCAGCTCCTTCAGGGGGCCCCTCCACTTT; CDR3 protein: CASSSFRGPLHF
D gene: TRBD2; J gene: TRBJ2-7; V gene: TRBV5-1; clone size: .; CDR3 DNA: TGCGCCAGCAGCTCTCTAGCGGGGGAAGGAGAGCAGTACTTC; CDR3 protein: CASSSLAGEGEQYF
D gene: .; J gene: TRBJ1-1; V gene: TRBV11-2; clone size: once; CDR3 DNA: TGTGCCAGCAGCGCGCGTAGAATTGAAGCTTTCTTT; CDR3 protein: CASSARRIEAFF
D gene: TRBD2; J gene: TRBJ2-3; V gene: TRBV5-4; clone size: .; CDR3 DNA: TGTGCCAGCAGCTTCGGGGGGGCTCTCTTCTCTAGCACAGATACGCAGTATTTT; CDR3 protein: CASSFGGALFSSTDTQYF
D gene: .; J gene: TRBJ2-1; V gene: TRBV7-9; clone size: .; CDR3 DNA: TGTGCCAGCAGCTTCAACATAGCTGGGGAGCAGTTCTTC; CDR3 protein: CASSFNIAGEQFF
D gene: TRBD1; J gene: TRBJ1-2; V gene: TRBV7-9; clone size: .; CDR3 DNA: TGTGCCAGCAGCTTAGGGGTTCATGGACAGGGAGGCTATGGCTACACCTTC; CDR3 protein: CASSLGVHGQGGYGYTF
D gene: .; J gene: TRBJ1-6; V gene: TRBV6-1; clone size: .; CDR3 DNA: TGTGCCAGCAGTGAAGTCGAGACAGCCCTTACCCTCCACTTT; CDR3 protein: CASSEVETALTLHF
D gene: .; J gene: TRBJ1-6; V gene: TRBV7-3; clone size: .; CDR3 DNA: TGTGCCAGCAGCTCGGGGGGACTTAATTCACCCCTCCACTTT; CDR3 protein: CASSSGGLNSPLHF
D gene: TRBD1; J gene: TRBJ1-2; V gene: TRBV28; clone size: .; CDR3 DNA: TGTGCCAGCAGCCCGGGACAGGGGGCGATCTATGGCTACACCTTC; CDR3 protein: CASSPGQGAIYGYTF
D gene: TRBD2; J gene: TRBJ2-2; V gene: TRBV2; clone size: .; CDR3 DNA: TGTGCCAGCAGTGAAGGGACTAGCGGGAGGGCCGGGAGGGAGCTGTTTTTT; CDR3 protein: CASSEGTSGRAGRELFF
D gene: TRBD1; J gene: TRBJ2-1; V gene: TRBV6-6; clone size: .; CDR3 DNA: TGTGCCAGCAGTTACACTTCACAGGGGGCCAATGAGCAGTTCTTC; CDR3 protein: CASSYTSQGANEQFF
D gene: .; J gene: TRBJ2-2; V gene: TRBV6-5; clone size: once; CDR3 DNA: TGTGCCAGCAGGCTCCAGGGGAGGAACACCGGGGAGCTGTTTTTT; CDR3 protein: CASRLQGRNTGELFF
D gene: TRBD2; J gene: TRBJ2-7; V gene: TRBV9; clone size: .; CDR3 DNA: TGTGCCAGCAGCTTGTCCGGGACTAGCTACGAGCAGTACTTC; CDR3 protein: CASSLSGTSYEQYF
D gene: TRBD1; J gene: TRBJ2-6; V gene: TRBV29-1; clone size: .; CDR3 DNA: TGCAGCGTTGTAGGGGGCGCCGGGGCCAACGTCCTGACTTTC; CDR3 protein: CSVVGGAGANVLTF
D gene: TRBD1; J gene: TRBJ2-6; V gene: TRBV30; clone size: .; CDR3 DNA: TGTGCCTTCGGACAGGGGAAAGAATCTGGGGCCAACGTCCTGACTTTC; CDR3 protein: CAFGQGKESGANVLTF
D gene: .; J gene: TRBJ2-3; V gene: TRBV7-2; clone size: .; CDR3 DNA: TGTGCCAGCAGCTTAGATTCGGGAGATACGCAGTATTTT; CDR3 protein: CASSLDSGDTQYF
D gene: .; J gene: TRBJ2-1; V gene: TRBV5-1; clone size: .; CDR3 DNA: TGCGCCAGCAGCTCCCGGGGGAATGAGCAGTTCTTC; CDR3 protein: CASSSRGNEQFF
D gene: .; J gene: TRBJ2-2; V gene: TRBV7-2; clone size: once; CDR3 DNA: TGTGCCAGCACAGCGGTAGCGAACACCGGGGAGCTGTTTTTT; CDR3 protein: CASTAVANTGELFF
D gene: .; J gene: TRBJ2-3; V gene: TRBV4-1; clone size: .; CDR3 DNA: TGCGCCAGCAGCCTCACCCAGAGACTAGAAAGCGGTACGCAGTATTTT; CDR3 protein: CASSLTQRLESGTQYF
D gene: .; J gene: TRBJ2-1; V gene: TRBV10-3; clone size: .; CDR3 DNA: TGTGCCATCAGTGAGTCGAGACTACAATACAATGAGCAGTTCTTC; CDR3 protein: CAISESRLQYNEQFF
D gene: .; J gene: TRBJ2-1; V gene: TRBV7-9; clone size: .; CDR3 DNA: TGTGCCAGCAGCTTAGGGGGGCCCGGGAACAATGAGCAGTTCTTC; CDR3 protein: CASSLGGPGNNEQFF
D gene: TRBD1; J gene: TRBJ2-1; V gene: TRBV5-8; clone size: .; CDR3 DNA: TGTGCCAGCAGCTCAGCCGGGACAGGGCACGATGAGCAGTTCTTC; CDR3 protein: CASSSAGTGHDEQFF
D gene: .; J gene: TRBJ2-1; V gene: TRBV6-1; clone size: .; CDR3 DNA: TGTGCCAGCAGTGAGTGGCGGTCCTACAATGAGCAGTTCTTC; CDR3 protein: CASSEWRSYNEQFF
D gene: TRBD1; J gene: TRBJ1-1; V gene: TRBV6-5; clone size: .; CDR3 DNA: TGTGCCAGCAGGCAAGACAGGGGCACTGAAGCTTTCTTT; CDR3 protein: CASRQDRGTEAFF
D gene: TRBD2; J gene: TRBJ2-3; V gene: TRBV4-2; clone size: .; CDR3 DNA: TGTGCCAGCAGCCAAGATTGGGCGGGAGGGGATACGCAGTATTTT; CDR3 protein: CASSQDWAGGDTQYF
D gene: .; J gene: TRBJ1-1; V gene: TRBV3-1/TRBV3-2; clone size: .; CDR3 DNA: TGTGCCAGCAGCCAAGTGCCGGGTCCTGAAGCTTTCTTT; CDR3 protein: CASSQVPGPEAFF